Listed below are T cell receptor beta chains from one sample, sequenced in a study of T cell responses to AZD1222 COVID-19 vaccine. Assay: immunoSEQ multiplex PCR; the TCRdb copy retains only in-frame clones and omits some. The data contain more than 85,000 clones, approximately 90% of them singletons. The sequencing here drew on peripheral blood, taken on day 0 of AZD1222 vaccination. The receptors here all came from an adult in good health. The CDR3 runs from the conserved cysteine through the conserved F or W. A D gene is named only where the DNA matches it firmly. The listing skips clone size in some rows; elsewhere it reads once, few, many or a size class.

.	TRBV28	.	TRBJ2-3	TGTGCCAGCAGTCCGCCCGGCAGGGGTTATACTTTTACGCAGTATTTT	CASSPPGRGYTFTQYF
TRBD1	TRBV7-2	.	TRBJ2-5	TGTGCCAGCAGCAGGGGACAGCAAGAGACCCAGTACTTC	CASSRGQQETQYF
.	TRBV3-1/TRBV3-2	once	TRBJ1-5	TGTGCCAGCAGCCACAGGGGTTCCTCCAATCAGCCCCAGCATTTT	CASSHRGSSNQPQHF
TRBD1	TRBV28	.	TRBJ2-5	TGTGCCAGCAGTACCGGGACAGGCATAGGGAGTGAGACCCAGTACTTC	CASSTGTGIGSETQYF
.	TRBV19	once	TRBJ2-6	TGTGCCAGTAGTGAGGCAGACTCTGGGGCCAACGTCCTGACTTTC	CASSEADSGANVLTF
.	TRBV2	.	TRBJ2-7	TGTGCCAGCAGTGAGGCCGTTGTCCTAGGCTACGAGCAGTACTTC	CASSEAVVLGYEQYF
TRBD2	TRBV7-6	.	TRBJ2-1	TGTGCCAGCAGCTTAGTGGCGGGAGGATACAATGAGCAGTTCTTC	CASSLVAGGYNEQFF
.	TRBV25-1	.	TRBJ2-3	TGTGCCAGCAGTTCATTGGGACGGAACACAGATACGCAGTATTTT	CASSSLGRNTDTQYF
.	TRBV4-1	.	TRBJ2-4	TGCGCCAGCAGCCAAGATCGAACGGACAGATTAGCCAAAAACATTCAGTACTTC	CASSQDRTDRLAKNIQYF
.	TRBV21-1	.	TRBJ1-2	TGTGCCAGCAGCAAAGTGGTCTGGGGCTACACCTTC	CASSKVVWGYTF
.	TRBV7-9	.	TRBJ2-6	TGTGCCAGCAGTCGGTCCAGGGGCTACTCTGGGGCCAACGTCCTGACTTTC	CASSRSRGYSGANVLTF
.	TRBV5-1	.	TRBJ2-1	TGCGCCAGCAGCTTGGTACCAGCGGGTTCCTACAATGAGCAGTTCTTC	CASSLVPAGSYNEQFF
.	TRBV25-1	.	TRBJ2-2	TGTGCCAGCAGTGAATTTATGTTGGGACGGAACACCGGGGAGCTGTTTTTT	CASSEFMLGRNTGELFF
TRBD1	TRBV30	.	TRBJ1-1	TGTGCCTGGACAAATACAGGGGGAGGCACTGAAGCTTTCTTT	CAWTNTGGGTEAFF
TRBD1	TRBV28	.	TRBJ1-5	TGTGCCAGCATCTCAGGGGGCGGTCAGCCCCAGCATTTT	CASISGGGQPQHF
TRBD2	TRBV7-3	.	TRBJ2-1	TGTGCCAGCAGCCGAAGGACTAGCGGCGTTAAGGATGAGCAGTTCTTC	CASSRRTSGVKDEQFF
.	TRBV9	once	TRBJ2-2	TGTGCCAGCAGGAACACCGGGGAGCTGTTTTTT	CASRNTGELFF
.	TRBV5-4	.	TRBJ2-2	TGTGCCAGCAGCCTTTGGACAGAGAACACCGGGGAGCTGTTTTTT	CASSLWTENTGELFF
.	TRBV13	.	TRBJ1-3	TGTGCCAGCAGCGTTAGTGGGCCTGGAAACACCATATATTTT	CASSVSGPGNTIYF
.	TRBV2	.	TRBJ2-2	TGTGCCAGCAGCCGCGACTTCACCGGGGAGCTGTTTTTT	CASSRDFTGELFF
.	TRBV30	.	TRBJ1-4	TGTGCCTGGAGTGTACAGGGTGAAAAACTGTTTTTT	CAWSVQGEKLFF
.	TRBV6-5	.	TRBJ2-7	TGTGCCAGCAGTTATCTCTACGAGCAGTACTTC	CASSYLYEQYF
TRBD1	TRBV29-1	.	TRBJ1-1	TGCAGCGCAAGACAGGGGTCAATGAACACTGAAGCTTTCTTT	CSARQGSMNTEAFF
TRBD1	TRBV3-1/TRBV3-2	.	TRBJ1-2	TGTGCCAGCAGCCGATACCGGGGGACAGGGGGCTACACCTTC	CASSRYRGTGGYTF
TRBD2	TRBV3-1/TRBV3-2	.	TRBJ2-7	TGTGCCAGCAGCCCGTGGACTAGCGGTGCCTACGAGCAGTACTTC	CASSPWTSGAYEQYF
.	TRBV6-5	.	TRBJ1-2	TGTGCCAGCAGTTACTCTCAGGGGAACTATGGCTACACCTTC	CASSYSQGNYGYTF
.	TRBV19	.	TRBJ2-3	TGTGCCAGTAGTCCCGGCCCAGATACGCAGTATTTT	CASSPGPDTQYF
.	TRBV28	.	TRBJ1-1	TGTGCCAGCAGCCTTATCAGGGCGTCGACTGAAGCTTTCTTT	CASSLIRASTEAFF
TRBD1	TRBV28	.	TRBJ1-2	TGTGCCAGCAGTTTCTCGACAGGGGTCTATGGCTACACCTTC	CASSFSTGVYGYTF
.	TRBV6-5	.	TRBJ1-2	TGTGCCAGCAGTTACTTCGGCAGCAATAGCTATGGCTACACCTTC	CASSYFGSNSYGYTF
.	TRBV7-2	.	TRBJ2-7	TGTGCCAGCAGCTTCGGACAGTCCTACGAGCAGTACTTC	CASSFGQSYEQYF
.	TRBV3-1/TRBV3-2	.	TRBJ2-5	TGTGCCAGCAGCCAAGCGCAACAGGGAAGGGGAGAGACCCAGTACTTC	CASSQAQQGRGETQYF
.	TRBV7-2	.	TRBJ2-7	TGTGCCAGCAGCACTGGCCCGGGTTCCTACGAGCAGTACTTC	CASSTGPGSYEQYF
.	TRBV6-5	.	TRBJ1-5	TGTGCCAGCAGTTACAACAGCAATCAGCCCCAGCATTTT	CASSYNSNQPQHF
.	TRBV4-3	.	TRBJ2-1	TGCGCCAGCAGCCAAGATAGGGCTAGTTTAGGCAATGAGCAGTTCTTC	CASSQDRASLGNEQFF
.	TRBV5-1	once	TRBJ2-1	TGCGCCAGTGGGACAGCCAGTTCGGCGGGACCCTACAATGAGCAGTTCTTC	CASGTASSAGPYNEQFF
.	TRBV11-2	.	TRBJ2-2	TGTGCCAGCAGCGTCAACAGGGGGGAGCTGTTTTTT	CASSVNRGELFF
.	TRBV29-1	.	TRBJ1-6	TGCAGCGCCTGGACGGGTGGGGATTCACCCCTCCACTTT	CSAWTGGDSPLHF
.	TRBV27	.	TRBJ2-1	TGTGCCAGCAGTTTATCCCGGGACTGGAACACCAATGAGCAGTTCTTC	CASSLSRDWNTNEQFF
TRBD1	TRBV5-1	.	TRBJ2-1	TGCGCCAGCAGCCCCGGGACAGACTCTTACAATGAGCAGTTCTTC	CASSPGTDSYNEQFF
.	TRBV27	once	TRBJ2-7	TGTGCCAGCAGTTTAAAACCAGGGGCCTCCTACGAGCAGTACTTC	CASSLKPGASYEQYF
.	TRBV24-1	.	TRBJ1-2	TGTGCCATGAGGGGAGGCTACACCTTC	CAMRGGYTF
.	TRBV6-5	.	TRBJ1-3	TGTGCCAGCAGGGAGGGACAAAGGATTGGAAACACCATATATTTT	CASREGQRIGNTIYF
.	TRBV6-5	.	TRBJ2-1	TGTGCCAGCAGTAGGAGCGCGAGGCCCCAAAATGAGCAGTTCTTC	CASSRSARPQNEQFF
TRBD2	TRBV11-2	.	TRBJ2-1	TGTGCCAGCAGCGTAACGTCTCTAGCGGGAGGGCTCAATGAGCAGTTCTTC	CASSVTSLAGGLNEQFF
TRBD2	TRBV24-1	.	TRBJ2-7	TGTGCCACCAGTGATGTGAGCGGGAGGGCCGGCGAGCAGTACTTC	CATSDVSGRAGEQYF
.	TRBV5-1	.	TRBJ2-3	TGCGCCAGCAGCTTGTCCTTCTCCGATACGCAGTATTTT	CASSLSFSDTQYF
.	TRBV7-8	.	TRBJ2-1	TGTGCCAGCCGGAGGGGGGCCGGACCGTCCTACAATGAGCAGTTCTTC	CASRRGAGPSYNEQFF
.	TRBV5-1	few	TRBJ1-1	TGCGCCAGCAGCTCACAGGGGAACACTGAAGCTTTCTTT	CASSSQGNTEAFF
.	TRBV7-9	.	TRBJ1-3	TGTGCCAGCAGCTTAGGAGGGGCTGGAAACACCATATATTTT	CASSLGGAGNTIYF
.	TRBV18	.	TRBJ2-7	TGTGCCAGCTCAGAGGCAGGAATAGCCTCCTACGAGCAGTACTTC	CASSEAGIASYEQYF
TRBD1	TRBV18	.	TRBJ1-2	TGTGCCAGCTCACCGCAGGGGACAGGGGCCGGCGGCTACACCTTC	CASSPQGTGAGGYTF
TRBD1	TRBV27	.	TRBJ1-2	TGTGCCAGCAGCCTGATCGGGACAGGTGATGGCTACACCTTC	CASSLIGTGDGYTF
TRBD1	TRBV6-5	few	TRBJ1-1	TGTGCCAGCAGACAGGGGGCCAACACTGAAGCTTTCTTT	CASRQGANTEAFF
.	TRBV10-3	.	TRBJ2-3	TGTGCCATCAGGGGGACAGTAGCGGACACAGATACGCAGTATTTT	CAIRGTVADTDTQYF